Below are 32 T cell receptor beta chains sequenced from a single sample in a study of cytomegalovirus exposure and HLA in healthy donors. Amplification used 60 Vbeta primers and 13 Jbeta primers. Repertoires were generated with immunoSEQ multiplex PCR, while TCRdb's copy carries only in-frame clones and drops some. The sample carries tens of thousands of clones, roughly three quarters recorded once. Material: PBMCs. The receptors originated from a man aged 30 to 45 in good health and CMV-seronegative.

This sequence joins TRBV2 and TRBJ1-5; possibly TRBD1 for D (6 bases). Per the germline V gene, CDR1 is SNHLY and CDR2 is FYNNEI. The V and J ends lost 8 bases and 3 bases respectively, with 8 bases between them. The CDR3 has 12 residues. The CDR3 protein is CASRTDNQPQHF. The CDR3 DNA sequence: TGTGCCAGCCGGACAGACAATCAGCCCCAGCATTTT.

The chain recombines TRBV19 with TRBJ1-5; D is perhaps TRBD1 (6 bases). The CDR3 sequence is 16 residues long. Trimming pared 7 bases from V and 1 base from J, leaving 17 bases between. The germline CDR1 and CDR2 sequences are LNHDA and SQIVND (reference sequence). The CDR3 protein is CASTIRPGVSNQPQHF. CDR3 bases: TGTGCCAGTACCATTCGGCCAGGGGTCAGCAATCAGCCCCAGCATTTT.

This sequence joins TRBV27 and TRBJ1-5, with a possible D match to TRBD1 (5 bases). V lost 4 bases and J lost 3, with 13 bases in between. This CDR3 contains 15 residues. Germline CDR1 is MNHEY and CDR2 is SMNVEV (reference sequence). Here the CDR3 reads CASSSYDRNNQPQHF. CDR3 coding DNA: TGTGCCAGCAGTTCATACGACAGAAACAATCAGCCCCAGCATTTT.

This clone has a single count. The V gene is TRBV5-1, the J gene TRBJ2-3; 7 bases agree with TRBD2. CDR3 size: 16 residues. The germline V gene encodes CDR1 SGHRS and CDR2 YFSETQ. Trimming cost V 4 bases and J 1 base; bases outside gene matches: 9. CDR3 nucleotides: TGCGCCAGCAGCGCAGCCTCGGGAGGACGCACAGATACGCAGTATTTT. Translating gives CASSAASGGRTDTQYF.

The CDR3: CASSGPSGEQYF. The CDR3 DNA follows: TGTGCCAGCAGCGGGCCTAGCGGCGAGCAGTACTTC. The chain combines TRBV7-9 with TRBJ2-7; 7 nucleotides line up with TRBD2. From germline, CDR1 is SEHNR and CDR2 FQNEAQ (reference sequence). Unmatched junction bases numbered 4, after V lost 5 bases and J lost 6 bases. This CDR3 contains 12 residues. Drawing the rest from reference TRBV7-9 and TRBJ2-7, the complete variable domain is DTGVSQNPRHKITKRGQNVTFRCDPISEHNRLYWYRQTLGQGPEFLTYFQNEAQLEKSRLLSDRFSAERPKGSFSTLEIQRTEQGDSAMYLCASSGPSGEQYFGPGTRLTVT.

Notes on this clone: The junction does not match germline at one end; this may be a read error. The gene calls are TRBV20-1 and TRBJ2-1; tentative D call: TRBD2 (6 bases). This CDR3 has 11 residues. Germline CDR1 and CDR2: DFQATT and SNEGSKA (reference sequence). Written as DNA, the CDR3 is TGCAGTGTTAGACGGCGGGACGAGCAGTTCTTC. It encodes CSVRRRDEQFF.

The J gene is TRBJ2-3, the V gene TRBV6-5; 8 positions match TRBD2. Germline values: CDR1 MNHEY, CDR2 SVGAGI. CDR3 length: 16 residues. With V trimmed by 0 bases and J by 1 base, 3 bases remained unmatched. CDR3 coding DNA: TGTGCCAGCAGTTACTCGAGTAGCGGGGGCACAGATACGCAGTATTTT. The encoded protein is CASSYSSSGGTDTQYF.

This clone was observed a few times. The chain uses TRBV6-6 and TRBJ2-7; TRBD1 matches 9 bases. Per germline, CDR1 MNHNY and CDR2 SVGAGI (reference sequence). CDR3 length: 15 amino acids. Trimming at V came to 4 bases and at J to 5 bases, leaving 9 bases not matched to a gene. The CDR3 protein is CASSSTGTGWNEQYF. CDR3 nucleotide sequence: TGTGCCAGCAGTTCGACTGGGACAGGGTGGAACGAGCAGTACTTC.

This clone has more than one count but fewer than ten. The rearrangement uses TRBV5-4 and TRBJ2-5; 13 bases are shared with TRBD2. The CDR3 has 15 amino acids. Germline CDR1 is SGHNT and CDR2 is YYREEE (reference sequence). V lost 4 bases to trimming and J lost 5 bases; unmatched junction nucleotides: 5. The CDR3 is CASSPRTSGSETQYF. The CDR3 DNA reads as TGTGCCAGCAGCCCTCGGACTAGCGGGAGCGAGACCCAGTACTTC.

This sequence joins TRBV19 and TRBJ1-1; 7 bases agree with TRBD1. The germline CDR1 and CDR2 sequences are LNHDA and SQIVND (reference sequence). The length of the CDR3 is 15 residues. V was pared by 2 bases and J by 5 bases, with 8 bases of the junction left unmatched. DNA of the CDR3: TGTGCCAGTAGTATATCCCAGACAGGGAGGACTGAAGCTTTCTTT. The encoded protein is CASSISQTGRTEAFF.

V gene TRBV6-1 combines with J gene TRBJ2-7, with D possibly being TRBD1 (5 bases). V was trimmed by 2 bases and J by 4 bases, leaving 12 bases between them. This CDR3 is built from 14 residues. Germline lookup yields CDR1 MNHNS and CDR2 SASEGT. The CDR3 reads CASSELQGFYEQYF. Here the CDR3 DNA reads TGTGCCAGCAGTGAACTTCAGGGTTTTTACGAGCAGTACTTC.

The table lists this clone with a count of one. The V call is TRBV5-1, the J call TRBJ2-7, with 9 bases lining up with TRBD1. V dropped 4 bases and J dropped 7; count of bases not matched to a gene: 15. The CDR3 has 16 residues. The germline gives CDR1 SGHRS, CDR2 YFSETQ. The CDR3 nucleotides read TGCGCCAGCAGCCCAAACCCGGGACAGGGCTTGGGGGAGCAGTACTTC. This sequence encodes CASSPNPGQGLGEQYF.

V and J are TRBV7-8 and TRBJ2-3; 8 positions agree with TRBD1. Trimming removed 2 bases from V and 0 bases from J; junction bases left unmatched: 10. There are 18 residues in the CDR3. The germline CDR1 and CDR2 sequences are SGHVS and FQNEAQ. CDR3 DNA sequence: TGTGCCAGCAGCTTAAGGTCAGGGGGCGGTTTAAGCACAGATACGCAGTATTTT. Protein: CASSLRSGGGLSTDTQYF.

The chain links TRBV2 to TRBJ2-3; TRBD2 matches 13 bases. The CDR3 has 15 residues. The germline CDR1 and CDR2 sequences are SNHLY and FYNNEI. V shed 10 bases, J shed 4 bases, and the junction held 8 bases outside the gene matches. The CDR3 here is CAITGLAGRSDTQYF. CDR3 DNA: TGTGCCATCACGGGACTAGCGGGACGGTCAGATACGCAGTATTTT.

This rearrangement joins TRBV9 to TRBJ1-5, with no clear D. Trimming left V 1 base short and J 9 bases short, with 11 bases between. CDR3 length equals 13 residues. The germline V gene encodes CDR1 SGDLS and CDR2 YYNGEE. The CDR3 nucleotides are TGTGCCAGCAGCGTAAGAATCGAGGGGCCCCAGCATTTT. Amino acids: CASSVRIEGPQHF.

The chain joins TRBV6-1 to TRBJ1-5; 8 bases line up with TRBD1. This CDR3 region has 13 residues. V lost 10 bases and J lost 1; bases outside the gene matches: 3. Looked up from germline, CDR1 is MNHNS and CDR2 is SASEGT. The CDR3 coding sequence is TGTGCCACCCGACAGGGGAGCAATCAGCCCCAGCATTTT. It is translated as CATRQGSNQPQHF.

The V gene is TRBV27, the J gene TRBJ2-7; possible D gene TRBD2, 6 bases. The germline gives CDR1 MNHEY, CDR2 SMNVEV (reference sequence). V shed 3 bases and J shed 4 bases, with 19 bases lying between them. This CDR3 has 16 residues. CDR3 in amino acids: CASSFDSAGLLYEQYF. The CDR3, as DNA: TGTGCCAGCAGTTTCGACTCGGCGGGGCTCCTATACGAGCAGTACTTC.

The chain joins TRBV7-6 to TRBJ1-1, with no clear D. Deletions cut 3 bases from V and 1 base from J, with 9 bases between. The CDR3 extends over 14 amino acids. Germline V gene data show CDR1 as SGHVS and CDR2 as FNYEAQ. The CDR3 DNA reads TGTGCCAGCAGCTTTTCGTCGGGGAACACTGAAGCTTTCTTT. Translated, it gives CASSFSSGNTEAFF.

The chain recombines TRBV7-8 with TRBJ2-7, with a tentative D call TRBD1 (6 bases). This CDR3 has 13 residues. Between the trimmed V and J ends, which lost 2 bases and 6 bases, there was a span of 11 bases. The germline gives CDR1 SGHVS, CDR2 FQNEAQ. The CDR3 sequence is CASSLTTGSEQYF. CDR3 bases: TGTGCCAGCAGCTTAACGACAGGTTCCGAGCAGTACTTC.

The V call is TRBV5-1, the J call TRBJ1-1, with D possibly TRBD1 on 6 matching bases. Germline-derived CDR1 and CDR2 are SGHRS and YFSETQ. Trimming removed 2 bases at V and 0 bases at J, with 14 bases between. CDR3 length: 16 residues. This chain's CDR3 is CASSLLQGVMNTEAFF. CDR3 bases: TGCGCCAGCAGCTTATTACAGGGCGTCATGAACACTGAAGCTTTCTTT. The variable domain in full, completed from reference TRBV5-1 and TRBJ1-1, reads KAGVTQTPRYLIKTRGQQVTLSCSPISGHRSVSWYQQTPGQGLQFLFEYFSETQRNKGNFPGRFSGRQFSNSRSEMNVSTLELGDSALYLCASSLLQGVMNTEAFFGQGTRLTVV.

This chain joins TRBV9 and TRBJ2-1; 7 bases line up with TRBD1. CDR3 length: 16 amino acids. J was trimmed by 5 bases and V by 0 bases; bases with no gene match: 8. Germline V gives CDR1 SGDLS, CDR2 YYNGEE. The CDR3 DNA is TGTGCCAGCAGCGTAGCTACGAAGGGGGCAGACAATGAGCAGTTCTTC. Translating it yields CASSVATKGADNEQFF.

The rearrangement joins TRBV4-3 to TRBJ2-2, with 14 nucleotides matching TRBD2. This CDR3 contains 17 residues. With 0 bases clipped from V and 9 bases from J, the junction kept 6 bases outside the gene matches. Germline CDR1 LGHNA, CDR2 YSLEER. The CDR3 spells CASSQDGLAGGPRELFF. CDR3 nucleotide sequence: TGCGCCAGCAGCCAAGATGGACTAGCGGGGGGCCCCCGGGAGCTGTTTTTT.

The chain carries TRBV5-8 and TRBJ1-2, with 9 bases identical to TRBD1. V was pared by 4 bases and J by 4 bases, with 11 bases of the junction left unmatched. Germline V gene lookup returns CDR1 SGHTS and CDR2 YDEGEE. This CDR3 region has 16 residues. The DNA for the CDR3 is TGTGCCAGCAGCCCTGGCGGGGGGACAGGGATCTATGGCTACACCTTC. It encodes CASSPGGGTGIYGYTF.

This clone appeared a few times. The V call is TRBV27, the J call TRBJ2-1; 13 bases align to TRBD2. Germline-derived CDR1 and CDR2 are MNHEY and SMNVEV (reference sequence). The CDR3 is 19 residues long. V shed 4 bases and J 4 bases; nucleotides not matched to a gene: 13. The CDR3 protein is CASSSGGTSGTMSYNEQFF. The CDR3 coding sequence is TGTGCCAGCAGTTCGGGGGGGACTAGCGGGACGATGTCATACAATGAGCAGTTCTTC.

The V gene is TRBV6-5, the J gene TRBJ2-7; 7 bases fit TRBD2. CDR3 size: 14 residues. CDR1 is MNHEY, CDR2 SVGAGI, per germline. Germline trimming cut 6 bases from V and 6 bases from J; bases unmatched to any gene: 11. CDR3 amino acids: CASSPAGFITEQYF. The CDR3, as DNA: TGTGCCAGCAGCCCAGCGGGGTTTATTACCGAGCAGTACTTC.

This chain joins TRBV5-1 and TRBJ2-3, with 10 bases identical to TRBD2. The CDR3 length is 17 residues. Germline assignment: CDR1 SGHRS and CDR2 YFSETQ. V dropped 4 bases and J dropped 1; count of bases not matched to a gene: 9. Here the CDR3 reads CASSLQTSGGGTDTQYF. DNA of the CDR3: TGCGCCAGCAGCCTCCAGACGAGCGGGGGGGGCACAGATACGCAGTATTTT.

The J gene is TRBJ1-6, the V gene TRBV5-6; D remains unclear. The CDR3 contains 13 residues. Per germline, CDR1 SGHDT and CDR2 YYEEEE. V was trimmed by 2 bases and J by 5 bases, leaving 5 bases between them. The CDR3 nucleotides are TGTGCCAGCAGCTTAACTGATAATTCACCCCTCCACTTT. It yields the protein CASSLTDNSPLHF.

The chain combines TRBV5-4 with TRBJ2-2; 10 positions agree with TRBD2. The CDR3 loop spans 15 amino acids. Germline CDR1 is SGHNT and CDR2 is YYREEE (reference sequence). V was clipped by 2 bases and J by 6 bases; unmatched bases: 4. The CDR3 DNA is TGTGCCAGCAGCTTCAAGCGGGAGGGGGCCGGGGAGCTGTTTTTT. This gives the protein CASSFKREGAGELFF.

V and J are TRBV4-2 and TRBJ1-1; tentative D call: TRBD1 (6 bases). V was cut by 0 bases and J by 3 bases, with 8 bases left in between. The CDR3 has 14 amino acids. CDR1 LGHNA and CDR2 YNFKEQ come from the germline V gene. This CDR3 reads CASSQDRGDTEAFF. DNA of the CDR3: TGTGCCAGCAGCCAAGACAGGGGCGACACTGAAGCTTTCTTT.

J is TRBJ2-5 and V is TRBV7-2, with TRBD1 identical over 8 bases. Germline V lookup: CDR1 SGHTA, CDR2 FQGNSA. The CDR3 totals 14 residues. V dropped 4 bases and J dropped 5; count of bases not matched to a gene: 6. CDR3 in amino acids: CASSYQGAWETQYF. The CDR3 DNA follows: TGTGCCAGCAGCTACCAGGGGGCTTGGGAGACCCAGTACTTC. Full variable domain (remainder filled in from reference TRBV7-2 and TRBJ2-5): GAGVSQSPSNKVTEKGKDVELRCDPISGHTALYWYRQSLGQGLEFLIYFQGNSAPDKSGLPSDRFSAERTGGSVSTLTIQRTQQEDSAVYLCASSYQGAWETQYFGPGTRLLVL.

V usage is TRBV7-6 and J usage is TRBJ2-1; 8 bases fit TRBD2. CDR3 length equals 15 residues. Trimming cost V 2 bases and J 5 bases; bases outside gene matches: 5. Germline-derived CDR1 and CDR2 are SGHVS and FNYEAQ. CDR3 amino acids: CASSLHGRADNEQFF. DNA of the CDR3: TGTGCCAGCAGCTTACACGGGAGGGCCGACAATGAGCAGTTCTTC.

The rearrangement uses TRBV28 and TRBJ2-1; 10 bases align to TRBD1. Per germline, CDR1 MDHEN and CDR2 SYDVKM. V lost 6 bases to trimming and J lost 6 bases; unmatched junction nucleotides: 8. The length of the CDR3 is 15 residues. The CDR3 here is CASSPGTGVANEQFF. Written as DNA, the CDR3 is TGTGCCAGCAGCCCCGGGACAGGGGTTGCCAATGAGCAGTTCTTC.